Below, 10 T cell receptor beta chains from the same sample are listed, as sequenced in a study of T cell repertoires in cytomegalovirus infection. Which antigens these TCRs recognize remains unknown. Each CDR3 protein is one row after TCRdb ran MiXCR on the reads. Of fewer than 650,000 distinct CDR3 sequences in the sample, roughly 43% were seen once. The sequencing here drew on cultured PBMCs, taken from culture after CMV antigen stimulation. These receptors were obtained from a human donor in good health (CMV status not recorded). Some clones in this sample may be carry-over from other donors' samples.

The chain is built from TRBV29-1 and TRBJ2-1, with TRBD2 identical over 16 bases. The germline V gene has CDR1 SQVTM and CDR2 ANQGSEA. CDR3 length: 16 residues. The junction had 8 bases not matched to a gene; V was cut back by 7 bases and J by 5 bases. The CDR3 loop is CSAGGLAGGPNNEQFF. The CDR3, as DNA: TGCAGCGCTGGGGGACTAGCGGGAGGGCCAAACAATGAGCAGTTCTTC.

This clonotype showed up just a few times. The chain couples TRBV6-6 to TRBJ2-5, with 9 bases fitting TRBD1. The CDR3 spans 16 residues. V gave up 5 bases and J gave up 2 bases; unmatched junction bases: 9. Germline values: CDR1 MNHNY, CDR2 SVGAGI (reference sequence). Here the CDR3 reads CASSRGTGSSQETQYF. The CDR3 DNA reads TGTGCCAGCAGTCGTGGGACAGGGAGTTCGCAAGAGACCCAGTACTTC.

This sequence joins TRBV12-3 or TRBV12-4 and TRBJ2-2, with D hard to call. The CDR3 contains 13 residues. The V end was cut by 6 bases, the J end by 6 bases, with 11 bases between. In nucleotides, the CDR3 is TGTGCCAGCAGGGAGAGTGGGTCCGGGGAGCTGTTTTTT. It translates to CASRESGSGELFF.

V is TRBV20-1 and J is TRBJ2-3; TRBD2 aligns across 7 bases. CDR1 DFQATT and CDR2 SNEGSKA come from the germline V gene (reference sequence). The J segment lost 1 base and the V segment lost 5 bases, leaving 3 bases of the junction unmatched. The CDR3 covers 13 residues. CDR3 region: CSAALAGTDTQYF. CDR3 DNA sequence: TGCAGTGCTGCTCTAGCGGGCACAGATACGCAGTATTTT.

The table lists this clonotype with a count of one. The chain combines TRBV29-1 with TRBJ1-1; no clear D. Trimming took 3 bases from V and 11 from J, leaving 7 bases between them. Germline values: CDR1 SQVTM, CDR2 ANQGSEA. The CDR3 sequence is 9 residues long. The CDR3 spells CSVDRWAFF. Written as DNA, the CDR3 is TGCAGCGTTGACCGATGGGCTTTCTTT.

The chain employs TRBV4-1 and TRBJ2-2; TRBD2 matches 9 bases. Germline CDR1 and CDR2: MGHRA and YSYEKL. This CDR3 comprises 18 residues. With 3 bases clipped from V and 7 bases from J, the junction kept 15 bases outside the gene matches. The DNA of the CDR3 is TGCGCCAGCAGCCATCCCTCTGTCTGGCGGGAGGGTGGCGGGGAGCTGTTTTTT. As protein: CASSHPSVWREGGGELFF.

This clonotype was counted only a few times. The chain couples TRBV6-5 to TRBJ2-7; D is ambiguous. The CDR3 is 17 residues long. Germline V gene data show CDR1 as MNHEY and CDR2 as SVGAGI. V was cut by 0 bases and J by 2 bases, with 17 bases left in between. The CDR3 here is CASSYSIETLLTYEQYF. CDR3 bases: TGTGCCAGCAGTTACTCCATAGAAACACTCCTAACCTACGAGCAGTACTTC.

The CDR3 protein is CASSISLNNEQFF. The CDR3, as DNA: TGTGCCAGTAGTATAAGTCTCAACAATGAGCAGTTCTTC. V usage is TRBV19 and J usage is TRBJ2-1; D unresolved. The CDR3 is made up of 13 amino acids. CDR1 and CDR2 (germline): LNHDA, SQIVND (reference sequence). The V end was cut by 2 bases, the J end by 5 bases, with 7 bases between.

This clonotype was picked up one time. The chain has TRBV20-1 and TRBJ2-7; a possible D gene is TRBD1 (6 bases). V gave up 3 bases and J gave up 2 bases, with 17 bases separating them. The CDR3 runs 15 residues. Germline CDR1 DFQATT, CDR2 SNEGSKA (reference sequence). For the CDR3, the DNA is TGCAGTGCTAGCGATACAGGGCTCGGGACCTACGAGCAGTACTTC. It codes for CSASDTGLGTYEQYF.

This clonotype was counted a few times. This chain uses TRBV6-5 with TRBJ2-3; D gene unclear. V lost 5 bases, J lost 5 bases, and 20 bases lay in between. Germline CDR1 and CDR2: MNHEY and SVGAGI. This CDR3 comprises 16 residues. CDR3 nucleotides: TGTGCCAGCAGTCAACACTTGATAAGGGATGGAGATACGCAGTATTTT. This translates into CASSQHLIRDGDTQYF.